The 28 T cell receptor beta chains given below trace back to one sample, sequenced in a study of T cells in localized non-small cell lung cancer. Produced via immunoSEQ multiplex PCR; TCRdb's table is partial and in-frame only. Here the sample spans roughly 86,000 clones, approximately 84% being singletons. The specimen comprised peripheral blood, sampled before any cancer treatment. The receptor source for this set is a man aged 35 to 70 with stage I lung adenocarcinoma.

CDR3 DNA: TGTGCCAGCAGTGAAATCGGACAGGGACCCTACAATGAGCAGTTCTTC. Translating it yields CASSEIGQGPYNEQFF. The rearrangement joins TRBV6-1 to TRBJ2-1; 8 bases are shared with TRBD1. The V gene end was trimmed by 2 bases and the J gene end by 2 bases; junction bases not matched to a gene: 5. This CDR3 has 16 amino acids. Per germline, CDR1 MNHNS and CDR2 SASEGT.

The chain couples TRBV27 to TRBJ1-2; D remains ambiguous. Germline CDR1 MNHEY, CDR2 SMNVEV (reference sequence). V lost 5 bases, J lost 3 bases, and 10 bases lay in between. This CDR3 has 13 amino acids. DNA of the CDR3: TGTGCCAGCAGTGGACCGTTGGACTATGGCTACACCTTC. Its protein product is CASSGPLDYGYTF.

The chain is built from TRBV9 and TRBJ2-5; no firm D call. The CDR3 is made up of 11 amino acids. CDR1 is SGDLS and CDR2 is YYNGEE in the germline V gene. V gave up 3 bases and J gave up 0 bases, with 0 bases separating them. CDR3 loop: CASSDQETQYF. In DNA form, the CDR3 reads TGTGCCAGCAGCGACCAAGAGACCCAGTACTTC.

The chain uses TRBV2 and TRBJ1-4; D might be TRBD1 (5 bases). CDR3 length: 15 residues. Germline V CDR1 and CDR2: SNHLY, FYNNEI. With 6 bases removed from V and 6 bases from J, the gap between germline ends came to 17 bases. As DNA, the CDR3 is TGTGCCAGCAGCGATAGTACAGGAGGGGATGAAAAACTGTTTTTT. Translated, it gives CASSDSTGGDEKLFF.

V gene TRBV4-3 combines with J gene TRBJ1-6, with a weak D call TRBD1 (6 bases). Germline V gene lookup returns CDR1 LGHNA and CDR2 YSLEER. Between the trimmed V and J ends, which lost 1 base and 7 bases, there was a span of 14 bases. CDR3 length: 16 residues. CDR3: CASSQGSGQLNSPLHF. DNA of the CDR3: TGCGCCAGCAGCCAAGGGTCCGGACAGTTAAATTCACCCCTCCACTTT.

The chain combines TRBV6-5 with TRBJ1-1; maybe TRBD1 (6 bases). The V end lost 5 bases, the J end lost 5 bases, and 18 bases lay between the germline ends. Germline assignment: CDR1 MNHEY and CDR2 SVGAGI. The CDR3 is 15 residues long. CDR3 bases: TGTGCCAGCAGTCAGCCGGCAGGGGCGACGACTGAAGCTTTCTTT. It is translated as CASSQPAGATTEAFF.

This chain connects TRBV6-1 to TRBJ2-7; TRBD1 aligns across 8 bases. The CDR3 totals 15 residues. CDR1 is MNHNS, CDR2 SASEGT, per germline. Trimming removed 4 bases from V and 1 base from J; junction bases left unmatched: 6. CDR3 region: CASSGLDRVSYEQYF. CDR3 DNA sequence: TGTGCCAGCAGTGGTCTGGACAGGGTGTCCTACGAGCAGTACTTC.

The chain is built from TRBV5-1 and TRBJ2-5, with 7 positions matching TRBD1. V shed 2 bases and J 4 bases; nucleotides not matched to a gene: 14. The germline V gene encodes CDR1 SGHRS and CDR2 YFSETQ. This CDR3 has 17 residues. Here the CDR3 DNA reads TGCGCCAGCAGCTTAGCCGTCGGGCAGGGGGATGGAGAGACCCAGTACTTC. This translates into CASSLAVGQGDGETQYF.

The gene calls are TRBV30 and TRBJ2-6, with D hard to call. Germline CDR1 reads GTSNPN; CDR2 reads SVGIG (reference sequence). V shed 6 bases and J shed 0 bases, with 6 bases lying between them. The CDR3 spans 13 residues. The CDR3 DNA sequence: TGTGCCTGCACACTCTCTGGGGCCAACGTCCTGACTTTC. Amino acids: CACTLSGANVLTF.

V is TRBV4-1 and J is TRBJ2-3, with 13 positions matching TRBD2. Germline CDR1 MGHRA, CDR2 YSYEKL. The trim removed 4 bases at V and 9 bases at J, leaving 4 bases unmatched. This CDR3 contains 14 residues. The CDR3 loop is CASSPGLAGVTQYF. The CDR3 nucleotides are TGCGCCAGCAGCCCCGGACTAGCGGGGGTCACGCAGTATTTT.

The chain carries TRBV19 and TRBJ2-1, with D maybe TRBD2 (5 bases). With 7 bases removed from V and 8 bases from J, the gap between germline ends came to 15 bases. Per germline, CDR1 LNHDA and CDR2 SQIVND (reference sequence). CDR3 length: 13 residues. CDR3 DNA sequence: TGTGCCAGTACCCCCGGAATGCGGGATGAGCAGTTCTTC. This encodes CASTPGMRDEQFF.

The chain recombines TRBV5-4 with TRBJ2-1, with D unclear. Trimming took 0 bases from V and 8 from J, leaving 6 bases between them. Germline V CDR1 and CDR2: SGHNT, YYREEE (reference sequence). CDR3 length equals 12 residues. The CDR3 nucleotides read TGTGCCAGCAGCTTGGATGATTATGAGCAGTTCTTC. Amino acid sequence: CASSLDDYEQFF.

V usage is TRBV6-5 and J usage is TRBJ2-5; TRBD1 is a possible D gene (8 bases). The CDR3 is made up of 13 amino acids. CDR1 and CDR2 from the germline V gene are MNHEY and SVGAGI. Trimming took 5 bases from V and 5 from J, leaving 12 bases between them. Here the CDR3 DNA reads TGTGCCAGCAGTCTACAGGGGGGGGAGACCCAGTACTTC. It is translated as CASSLQGGETQYF.

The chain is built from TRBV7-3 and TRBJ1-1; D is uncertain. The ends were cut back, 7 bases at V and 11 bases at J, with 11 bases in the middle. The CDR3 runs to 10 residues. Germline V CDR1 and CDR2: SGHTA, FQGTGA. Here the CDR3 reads CASTDIRAFF. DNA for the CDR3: TGTGCCAGCACCGATATACGTGCTTTCTTT.

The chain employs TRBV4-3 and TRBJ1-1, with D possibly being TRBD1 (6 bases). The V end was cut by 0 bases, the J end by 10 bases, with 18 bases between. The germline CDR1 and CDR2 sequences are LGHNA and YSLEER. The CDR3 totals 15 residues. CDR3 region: CASSQEFSRGRGAFF. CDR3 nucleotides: TGCGCCAGCAGCCAAGAATTCTCTCGGGGGCGAGGAGCTTTCTTT.

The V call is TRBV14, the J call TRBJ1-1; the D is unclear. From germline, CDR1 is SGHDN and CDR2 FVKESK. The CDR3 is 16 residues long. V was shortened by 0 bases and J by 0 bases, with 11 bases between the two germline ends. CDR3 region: CASSQDLRAMNTEAFF. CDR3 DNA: TGTGCCAGCAGCCAAGATCTTCGGGCAATGAACACTGAAGCTTTCTTT.

The CDR3: CASSDGYNQPQHF. In nucleotides, the CDR3 is TGTGCCAGTTCCGACGGTTACAATCAGCCCCAGCATTTT. The rearrangement links TRBV6-6 to TRBJ1-5; D gene ambiguous. Trimming shortened V by 9 bases and J by 3 bases, and 12 bases separated the two germline ends. The CDR3 covers 13 residues. Germline CDR1 is MNHNY and CDR2 is SVGAGI (reference sequence).

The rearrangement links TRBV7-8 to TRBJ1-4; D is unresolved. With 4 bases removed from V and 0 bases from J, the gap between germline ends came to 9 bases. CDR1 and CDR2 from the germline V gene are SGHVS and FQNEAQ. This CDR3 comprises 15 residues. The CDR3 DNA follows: TGTGCCAGCAGCTATATGACCGCAACTAATGAAAAACTGTTTTTT. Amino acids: CASSYMTATNEKLFF.

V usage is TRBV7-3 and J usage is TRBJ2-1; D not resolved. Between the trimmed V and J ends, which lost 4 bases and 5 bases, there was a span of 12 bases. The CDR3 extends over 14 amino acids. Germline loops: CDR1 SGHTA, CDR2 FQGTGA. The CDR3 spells CASSSVGGNNEQFF. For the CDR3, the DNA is TGTGCCAGCAGCTCCGTAGGTGGTAACAATGAGCAGTTCTTC.

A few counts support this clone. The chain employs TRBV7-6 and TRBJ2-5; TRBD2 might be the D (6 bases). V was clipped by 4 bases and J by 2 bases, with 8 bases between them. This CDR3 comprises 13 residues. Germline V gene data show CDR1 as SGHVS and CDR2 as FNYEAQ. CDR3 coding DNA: TGTGCCAGCAGCTGGGGACTTCAAGAGACCCAGTACTTC. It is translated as CASSWGLQETQYF.

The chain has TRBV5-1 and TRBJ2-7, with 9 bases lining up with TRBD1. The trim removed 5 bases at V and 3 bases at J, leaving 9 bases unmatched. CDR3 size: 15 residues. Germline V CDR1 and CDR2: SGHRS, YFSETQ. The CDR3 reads CASSNPGQGNYEQYF. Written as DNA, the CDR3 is TGCGCCAGCAGTAATCCGGGACAGGGAAACTACGAGCAGTACTTC.

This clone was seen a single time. CDR3 sequence reads: CASSPSRVLGNTEAFF. In DNA, the CDR3 is TGTGCCAGCTCACCATCGAGGGTATTGGGTAACACTGAAGCTTTCTTT. J is TRBJ1-1 and V is TRBV18; no firm D call. Looked up from germline, CDR1 is KGHSH and CDR2 is LQKENI. Between the trimmed V and J ends, which lost 2 bases and 2 bases, there was a span of 15 bases. CDR3 length: 16 amino acids.

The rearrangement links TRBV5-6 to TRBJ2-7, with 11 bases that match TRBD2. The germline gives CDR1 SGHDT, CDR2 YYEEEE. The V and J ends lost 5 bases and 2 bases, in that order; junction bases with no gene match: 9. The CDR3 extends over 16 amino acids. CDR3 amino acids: CASRGMPGLAAYEQYF. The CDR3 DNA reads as TGTGCCAGCAGGGGGATGCCGGGACTAGCGGCCTACGAGCAGTACTTC.

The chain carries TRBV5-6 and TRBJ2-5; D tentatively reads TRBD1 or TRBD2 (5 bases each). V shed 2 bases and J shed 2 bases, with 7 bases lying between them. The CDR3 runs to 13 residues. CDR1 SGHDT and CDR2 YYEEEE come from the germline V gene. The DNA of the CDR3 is TGTGCCAGCAGCTTCGGGGCGCAAGAGACCCAGTACTTC. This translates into CASSFGAQETQYF.

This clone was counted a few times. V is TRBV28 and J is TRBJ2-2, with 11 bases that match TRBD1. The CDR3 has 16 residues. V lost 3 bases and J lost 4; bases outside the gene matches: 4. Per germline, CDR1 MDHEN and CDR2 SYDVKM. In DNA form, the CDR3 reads TGTGCCAGCAGTTTGCCGGGACAGGGGGTCACCGGGGAGCTGTTTTTT. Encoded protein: CASSLPGQGVTGELFF.

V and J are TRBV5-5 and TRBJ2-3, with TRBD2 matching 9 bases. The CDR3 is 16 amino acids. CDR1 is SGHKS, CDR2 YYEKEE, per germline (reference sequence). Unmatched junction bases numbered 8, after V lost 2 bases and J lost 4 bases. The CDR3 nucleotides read TGTGCCAGCAGCTTCTTAGCGGGAGTCACGGCAGATACGCAGTATTTT. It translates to CASSFLAGVTADTQYF.

The chain's CDR3 is CASSQDGLTYEQYF. The CDR3 nucleotides are TGTGCCAGCAGCCAAGATGGGCTGACCTACGAGCAGTACTTC. This chain uses TRBV14 with TRBJ2-7, with D uncertain. Germline-derived CDR1 and CDR2 are SGHDN and FVKESK. Between the trimmed V and J ends, which lost 0 bases and 2 bases, there was a span of 8 bases. This CDR3 region has 14 residues.

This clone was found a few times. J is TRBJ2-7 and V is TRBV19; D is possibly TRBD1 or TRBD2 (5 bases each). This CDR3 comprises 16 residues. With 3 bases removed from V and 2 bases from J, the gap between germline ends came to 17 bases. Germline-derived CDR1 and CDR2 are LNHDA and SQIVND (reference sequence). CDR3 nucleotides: TGTGCCAGTAGTATCCGATGGGGACGTGCCCCCTACGAGCAGTACTTC. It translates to CASSIRWGRAPYEQYF.